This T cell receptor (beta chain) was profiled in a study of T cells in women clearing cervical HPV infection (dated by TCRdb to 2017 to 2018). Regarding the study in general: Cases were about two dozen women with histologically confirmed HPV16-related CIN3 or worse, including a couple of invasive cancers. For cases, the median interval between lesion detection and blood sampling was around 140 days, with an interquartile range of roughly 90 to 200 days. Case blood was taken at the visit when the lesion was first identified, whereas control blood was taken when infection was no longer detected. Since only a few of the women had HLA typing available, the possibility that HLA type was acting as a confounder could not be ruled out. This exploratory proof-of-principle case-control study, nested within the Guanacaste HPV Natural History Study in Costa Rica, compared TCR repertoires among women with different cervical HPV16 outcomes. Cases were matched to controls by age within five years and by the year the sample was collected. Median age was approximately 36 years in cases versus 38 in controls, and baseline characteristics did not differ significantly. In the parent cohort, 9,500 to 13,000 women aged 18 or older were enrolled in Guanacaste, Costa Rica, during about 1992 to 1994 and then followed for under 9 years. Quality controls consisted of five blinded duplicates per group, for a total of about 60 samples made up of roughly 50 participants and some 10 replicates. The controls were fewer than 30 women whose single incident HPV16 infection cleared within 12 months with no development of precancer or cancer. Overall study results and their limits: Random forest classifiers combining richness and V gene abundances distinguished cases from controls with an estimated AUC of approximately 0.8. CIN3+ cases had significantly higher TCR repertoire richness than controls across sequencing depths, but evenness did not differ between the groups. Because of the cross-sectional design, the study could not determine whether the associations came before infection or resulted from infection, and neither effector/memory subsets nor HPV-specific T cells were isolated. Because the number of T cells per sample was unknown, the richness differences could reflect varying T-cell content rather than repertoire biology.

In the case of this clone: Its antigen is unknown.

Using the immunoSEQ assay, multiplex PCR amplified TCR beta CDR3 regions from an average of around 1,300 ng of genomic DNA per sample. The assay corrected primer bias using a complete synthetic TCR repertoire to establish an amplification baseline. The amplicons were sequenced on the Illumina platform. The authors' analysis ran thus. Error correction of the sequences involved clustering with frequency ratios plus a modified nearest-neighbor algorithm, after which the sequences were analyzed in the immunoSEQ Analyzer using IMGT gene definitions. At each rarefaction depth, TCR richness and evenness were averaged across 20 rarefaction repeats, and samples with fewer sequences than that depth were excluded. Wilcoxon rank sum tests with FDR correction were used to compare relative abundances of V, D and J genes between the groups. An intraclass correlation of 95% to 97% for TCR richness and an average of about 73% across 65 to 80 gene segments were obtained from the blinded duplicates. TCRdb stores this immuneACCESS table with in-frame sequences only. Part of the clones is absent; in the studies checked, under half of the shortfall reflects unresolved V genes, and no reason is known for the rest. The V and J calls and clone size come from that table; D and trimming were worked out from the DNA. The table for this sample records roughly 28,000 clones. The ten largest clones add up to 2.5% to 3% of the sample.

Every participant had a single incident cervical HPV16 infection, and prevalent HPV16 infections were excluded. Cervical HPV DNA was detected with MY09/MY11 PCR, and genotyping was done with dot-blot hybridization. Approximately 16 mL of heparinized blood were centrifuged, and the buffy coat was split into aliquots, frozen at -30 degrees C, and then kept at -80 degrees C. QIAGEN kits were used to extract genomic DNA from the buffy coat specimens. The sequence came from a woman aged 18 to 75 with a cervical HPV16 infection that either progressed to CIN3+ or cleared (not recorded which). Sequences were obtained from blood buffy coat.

Partial CDR3 DNA: TGTGCCAGCAGTTTGTTATCCGATCAGCCC. This translates into CASSLLSDQP. In full, the CDR3 is CASSLLSDQPQHF. The rearrangement combines TRBV12-3 or TRBV12-4 with TRBJ1-5; the D gene lacks a confident call. Sequencing ends 3 residues short of the CDR3 end; the germline J gene provides the rest. The germline ends are 8 bases apart after V is trimmed by 3 bases and J by 5 bases. Including cysteine and phenylalanine, the CDR3 has 13 amino acids. The DNA has 30 bases, all within the CDR3, and is read from base 1.